This T cell receptor beta chain stems from a study of CD8+CD57+ T cells in acquired aplastic anemia. TCR beta VDJ combinations and CDR3 sequences were profiled from genomic DNA. TCRdb passed the reads through MiXCR, listing each CDR3 protein once. The table has about 180,000 distinct CDR3 sequences, 45% to 55% seen once. Sequenced patients had shown CD8+CD57+ cell expansion by flow cytometry. Everyone among the patients had severe acquired aplastic anemia. There are 14 residues in the CDR3. V lost 4 bases, J lost 4 bases, and 12 bases lay in between. From germline, CDR1 is SNHLY and CDR2 FYNNEI. This clonotype was found many times.

The rearrangement joins TRBV2 to TRBJ2-3; D is ambiguous. This sequence originates from a human donor with aplastic anemia. Sample: sorted CD4+, CD8+, or CD8+CD57+ T cells (not recorded which) from PBMCs. The CDR3 sequence: CASSGAPLADTQYF. The CDR3 nucleotides read TGTGCCAGCAGTGGAGCCCCTTTGGCAGATACGCAGTATTTT.